This T cell receptor (beta chain) was obtained from a study of shared clonotypes between healthy human individuals. Points from the study as a whole: Among non-shared clonotypes, generation probabilities were lower than among those shared by all four donors. Naive subsets generally had larger estimated richness than memory subsets.

Each donor was a Caucasian adult residing in Nashville, Tennessee. CD4+ cells were split into CD45RA+ naive and CD45RA-negative memory subsets. Profiling relied on immunoSEQ multiplex PCR, and the TCRdb table lists in-frame clones only, not all of them. Of more than 2 million clones detected, around 95% appear once; the ten largest clones hold roughly 0.13%. Trimming pared 2 bases from V and 0 bases from J, leaving 13 bases between. The CDR3 sequence is 16 residues long. Germline V gene lookup returns CDR1 GTSNPN and CDR2 SVGIG (reference sequence). A remark on this clone: Its antigen remains unidentified.

The sequenced material came from naive CD4+ T cells sorted from blood. As to subset: CD45RA+ positively selected. V usage is TRBV30 and J usage is TRBJ1-4; D may be TRBD1 (5 bases). This TCR was sampled from a man aged 18 to 35 in good health. Here the CDR3 DNA reads TGTGCCTGGAGTTACCCCCAGGGACCAACTAATGAAAAACTGTTTTTT. Translated: CAWSYPQGPTNEKLFF.